The T cell receptor beta chain under discussion was sequenced for a study of shared clonotypes between healthy human individuals. The protocol was immunoSEQ multiplex PCR, while the TCRdb copy is restricted to in-frame clones and leaves out a portion. Of approximately 500,000 clones listed, 90% to 97% are singletons. CDR3 size: 15 residues. Per germline, CDR1 KGHSH and CDR2 LQKENI. V was clipped by 6 bases and J by 0 bases, with 12 bases between them. On this clone itself: Its target is unknown.

Points from the study as a whole: Tissue TCR repertoires likely differ from these blood-only repertoires.

The sequenced material came from naive CD4+ T cells sorted from blood. Subset of the sample: CD45RA+ positively selected. This TCR was recovered from a woman under 40 in good health. The chain employs TRBV18 and TRBJ2-1, with D hard to call. Written as DNA, the CDR3 is TGTGCCAGCTCGCCAAAGGACGGCTCCTACAATGAGCAGTTCTTC. Its protein is CASSPKDGSYNEQFF.